A single sample gave rise to the 24 T cell receptor beta chains below, sequenced in a study of OX40 agonist ivuxolimab in advanced cancers. TCRdb keeps only in-frame clones here, not all; method: immunoSEQ multiplex PCR. The sample lists 70,000 or so clones, roughly 90% occurring once. The sample consisted of CD4+ or CD8+ T cells sorted from blood, taken in a trial of the OX40 agonist ivuxolimab. Every receptor here comes from an adult with an advanced solid tumor such as melanoma, head and neck, liver or kidney cancer.

The rearrangement joins TRBV15 to TRBJ1-2, with a tentative D call TRBD1 (6 bases). Trimming left V 4 bases short and J 4 bases short, with 13 bases between. The CDR3 is 14 residues long. The germline V gene encodes CDR1 LNHNV and CDR2 YYDKDF (reference sequence). In DNA, the CDR3 is TGTGCCACCAGCACGCCCGGGACACCCTATGGCTACACCTTC. Residues: CATSTPGTPYGYTF.

This chain uses TRBV19 with TRBJ1-1; possible D gene TRBD1, 6 bases. With 6 bases removed from V and 3 bases from J, the gap between germline ends came to 17 bases. From germline, CDR1 is LNHDA and CDR2 SQIVND (reference sequence). CDR3 length equals 15 residues. The CDR3 DNA reads as TGTGCCAGTAGAGTGTCAGGGACATGGGACACTGAAGCTTTCTTT. Translation gives CASRVSGTWDTEAFF.

V gene TRBV30 combines with J gene TRBJ2-3; TRBD2 aligns across 9 bases. The V gene's germline CDR1 is GTSNPN and CDR2 SVGIG (reference sequence). V dropped 2 bases and J dropped 5; count of bases not matched to a gene: 5. The CDR3 consists of 14 residues. The CDR3 nucleotides are TGTGCCTGGAGTCAGACTAGCGGCAGAGATACGCAGTATTTT. As protein: CAWSQTSGRDTQYF.

This chain uses TRBV5-1 with TRBJ2-7, with 9 bases matching TRBD1. Germline V gene data show CDR1 as SGHRS and CDR2 as YFSETQ. Unmatched junction bases numbered 7, after V lost 4 bases and J lost 5 bases. The CDR3 runs 14 residues. The CDR3 coding sequence is TGCGCCAGCAGCCACCCAACAGGGGGCCACGAGCAGTACTTC. Amino acid sequence: CASSHPTGGHEQYF.

This chain links TRBV18 with TRBJ1-5; D not certain. CDR3 length equals 13 residues. V gave up 3 bases and J gave up 2 bases, with 5 bases separating them. Germline CDR1 reads KGHSH; CDR2 reads LQKENI. The CDR3 DNA reads as TGTGCCAGCTCACCGTCAGGCAATCAGCCCCAGCATTTT. This sequence encodes CASSPSGNQPQHF.

V gene TRBV11-2 combines with J gene TRBJ2-7; D is unclear. CDR3 length: 14 amino acids. V shed 5 bases and J shed 3 bases, with 14 bases lying between them. Germline values: CDR1 SGHAT, CDR2 FQNNGV. The CDR3 coding sequence is TGTGCCAGCAGCCAAGTAGGGCGCCTCTACGAGCAGTACTTC. Translated, it gives CASSQVGRLYEQYF. Full variable domain (rest looked up from reference TRBV11-2 and TRBJ2-7): EAGVAQSPRYKIIEKRQSVAFWCNPISGHATLYWYQQILGQGPKLLIQFQNNGVVDDSQLPKDRFSAERLKGVDSTLKIQPAKLEDSAVYLCASSQVGRLYEQYFGPGTRLTVT.

As DNA, the CDR3 is TGTGCCAGCAGTTTTCTACAGGGGGCAATAGGGGAGCAGTTCTTC. This codes for CASSFLQGAIGEQFF. The chain combines TRBV28 with TRBJ2-1, with TRBD1 identical over 9 bases. The CDR3 has 15 residues. V lost 3 bases to trimming and J lost 10 bases; unmatched junction nucleotides: 10. Germline CDR1 reads MDHEN; CDR2 reads SYDVKM.

The genes are TRBV10-3 and TRBJ1-2; 8 nucleotides align to TRBD1. The trim removed 7 bases at V and 3 bases at J, leaving 7 bases unmatched. From germline, CDR1 is ENHRY and CDR2 SYGVKD. The CDR3 sequence is 14 residues long. CDR3 sequence: CAIKRDRSYYGYTF. The CDR3 bases are TGTGCCATCAAGAGGGACAGGAGTTACTATGGCTACACCTTC.

V gene TRBV19 combines with J gene TRBJ2-7, with 7 positions matching TRBD1. The CDR3 length is 13 residues. V lost 1 base, J lost 3 bases, and 0 bases stayed unmatched. Per the germline V gene, CDR1 is LNHDA and CDR2 is SQIVND (reference sequence). CDR3 residues: CASSIGQGYEQYF. CDR3 bases: TGTGCCAGTAGTATAGGACAGGGCTACGAGCAGTACTTC.

CDR3 DNA: TGTGCCAGCAGCTTAGGCCGCGGGGTGTTGACTGAAGCTTTCTTT. It specifies CASSLGRGVLTEAFF. This chain uses TRBV13 with TRBJ1-1, with D hard to call. The CDR3 is 15 residues long. The ends were cut back, 0 bases at V and 5 bases at J, with 13 bases in the middle. Germline loops: CDR1 PRHDT, CDR2 FYEKMQ (reference sequence). Full variable domain (remainder filled in from reference TRBV13 and TRBJ1-1): AAGVIQSPRHLIKEKRETATLKCYPIPRHDTVYWYQQGPGQDPQFLISFYEKMQSDKGSIPDRFSAQQFSDYHSELNMSSLELGDSALYFCASSLGRGVLTEAFFGQGTRLTVV.

A note on this clone: In the same sample, other DNA sequences code for this CDR3. This chain joins TRBV5-1 and TRBJ1-3; TRBD1 is a possible D gene (5 bases). Germline CDR1 and CDR2: SGHRS and YFSETQ. CDR3 size: 16 residues. V was clipped by 0 bases and J by 0 bases, with 10 bases between them. CDR3 residues: CASSLAGHPSGNTIYF. As DNA, the CDR3 is TGCGCCAGCAGCTTGGCCGGACACCCCTCTGGAAACACCATATATTTT.

The rearrangement links TRBV5-4 to TRBJ2-7; a possible D gene is TRBD2 (5 bases). The V gene's germline CDR1 is SGHNT and CDR2 YYREEE (reference sequence). The CDR3 is made up of 14 amino acids. The V end was cut by 0 bases, the J end by 2 bases, with 9 bases between. CDR3 in DNA: TGTGCCAGCAGCTTGGCCGGGGAGACCTACGAGCAGTACTTC. Amino acid sequence: CASSLAGETYEQYF.

This chain links TRBV5-1 with TRBJ2-2; 12 bases are shared with TRBD2. Per germline, CDR1 SGHRS and CDR2 YFSETQ. The trim removed 4 bases at V and 2 bases at J, leaving 6 bases unmatched. The CDR3 contains 17 residues. DNA for the CDR3: TGCGCCAGCAGCCTGACTAGCGGGAGCCTAAACACCGGGGAGCTGTTTTTT. Its translation is CASSLTSGSLNTGELFF.

This clone was picked up a small number of times. The CDR3 loop is CASSPPSGTISYEQYF. CDR3 in DNA: TGTGCCAGCAGCCCACCATCCGGGACGATATCCTACGAGCAGTACTTC. The chain carries TRBV7-9 and TRBJ2-7, with D possibly called TRBD1 or TRBD2 (5 bases each). There are 16 residues in the CDR3. Germline V lookup: CDR1 SEHNR, CDR2 FQNEAQ (reference sequence). V lost 5 bases and J lost 1, with 18 bases in between. Complete variable domain (other parts from reference TRBV7-9 and TRBJ2-7): DTGVSQNPRHKITKRGQNVTFRCDPISEHNRLYWYRQTLGQGPEFLTYFQNEAQLEKSRLLSDRFSAERPKGSFSTLEIQRTEQGDSAMYLCASSPPSGTISYEQYFGPGTRLTVT.

The chain joins TRBV10-3 to TRBJ2-1, with D possibly TRBD2 on 5 matching bases. Germline values: CDR1 ENHRY, CDR2 SYGVKD. This CDR3 comprises 13 residues. Deletions cut 5 bases from V and 2 bases from J, with 7 bases between. Here the CDR3 reads CAISRDTYNEQFF. In DNA, the CDR3 is TGTGCCATCAGTCGGGATACCTACAATGAGCAGTTCTTC.

This rearrangement joins TRBV29-1 to TRBJ1-4; no clear D. V was shortened by 0 bases and J by 1 base, with 12 bases between the two germline ends. Germline assignment: CDR1 SQVTM and CDR2 ANQGSEA. This CDR3 region has 16 residues. CDR3 protein: CSVEDVSSGTNEKLFF. DNA of the CDR3: TGCAGCGTTGAAGATGTTAGTAGTGGAACTAATGAAAAACTGTTTTTT.

The chain combines TRBV7-3 with TRBJ2-1; no clear D. Germline loops: CDR1 SGHTA, CDR2 FQGTGA. The CDR3 consists of 12 residues. Trimming took off 2 bases at V and 7 bases at J, with 6 bases between the two ends. The CDR3 spells CASSLERNEQFF. The CDR3 DNA follows: TGTGCCAGCAGCTTAGAGAGGAATGAGCAGTTCTTC.

The V call is TRBV19, the J call TRBJ2-2; 10 bases line up with TRBD2. Germline V gene data show CDR1 as LNHDA and CDR2 as SQIVND (reference sequence). This CDR3 is 16 amino acids long. Germline trimming cut 4 bases from V and 6 bases from J; bases unmatched to any gene: 8. The CDR3 nucleotides are TGTGCCAGTAGTAAGCTAGCGGGAGAGAAGGCCGGGGAGCTGTTTTTT. It translates to CASSKLAGEKAGELFF.

This clone was recorded only once. The CDR3 loop reads CASSRYRDTNTEAFF. In DNA, the CDR3 is TGCGCCAGCAGCCGGTACAGGGACACGAACACTGAAGCTTTCTTT. This chain joins TRBV4-1 and TRBJ1-1; possibly TRBD1 for D (6 bases). V was cut by 4 bases and J by 1 base, with 13 bases left in between. The CDR3 runs to 15 residues. CDR1 MGHRA and CDR2 YSYEKL come from the germline V gene.

This chain uses TRBV11-2 with TRBJ1-5; D is ambiguous. Germline values: CDR1 SGHAT, CDR2 FQNNGV. V lost 4 bases and J 8 bases, leaving 24 bases between the germline ends. The CDR3 length is 17 residues. The CDR3 loop is CASSSALAGGGIKPQHF. The CDR3 region has the DNA TGTGCCAGCAGCTCGGCATTGGCGGGAGGAGGGATAAAGCCCCAGCATTTT.

The chain has TRBV4-1 and TRBJ1-3; TRBD1 agrees at 7 bases. With V trimmed by 4 bases and J by 0 bases, 21 bases remained unmatched. The germline V gene encodes CDR1 MGHRA and CDR2 YSYEKL. The length of the CDR3 is 21 residues. The CDR3 reads CASSLRGTDGVGPGSGNTIYF. The DNA of the CDR3 is TGCGCCAGCAGCCTCCGAGGGACAGACGGAGTGGGCCCAGGCTCTGGAAACACCATATATTTT.

The chain couples TRBV5-4 to TRBJ2-3; TRBD2 matches 7 bases. CDR3 length: 15 residues. V lost 0 bases, J lost 1 base, and 2 bases stayed unmatched. From germline, CDR1 is SGHNT and CDR2 YYREEE (reference sequence). CDR3 DNA: TGTGCCAGCAGCTTGGACCTAGCGGGCACAGATACGCAGTATTTT. Protein sequence: CASSLDLAGTDTQYF.

The V call is TRBV6-6, the J call TRBJ1-1, with a possible D match to TRBD1 (5 bases). The CDR3 spans 15 residues. V shed 6 bases and J shed 5 bases, with 19 bases lying between them. From germline, CDR1 is MNHNY and CDR2 SVGAGI (reference sequence). This chain's CDR3 is CASRSLGAGGTEAFF. As DNA, the CDR3 is TGTGCCAGCAGATCCCTCGGGGCCGGGGGAACTGAAGCTTTCTTT.

J is TRBJ1-4 and V is TRBV15; D is possibly TRBD1 (5 bases). Germline V CDR1 and CDR2: LNHNV, YYDKDF (reference sequence). This CDR3 spans 15 amino acids. Trimming left V 0 bases short and J 7 bases short, with 12 bases between. DNA of the CDR3: TGTGCCACCAGCAGAGATCGGCAGGGAGGTGAAAAACTGTTTTTT. It specifies CATSRDRQGGEKLFF. The full variable domain, with the rest looked up from reference TRBV15 and TRBJ1-4, is DAMVIQNPRYQVTQFGKPVTLSCSQTLNHNVMYWYQQKSSQAPKLLFHYYDKDFNNEADTPDNFQSRRPNTSFCFLDIRSPGLGDTAMYLCATSRDRQGGEKLFFGSGTQLSVL.